This TCR beta chain was sequenced in a study of blood T cell repertoires in COVID-19. The V segment lost 2 bases and the J segment 6 bases; nucleotides outside the gene matches: 6. The CDR3 length is 15 residues. Per the germline V gene, CDR1 is SGDLS and CDR2 is YYNGEE. Method: immunoSEQ multiplex PCR; TCRdb's copy keeps in-frame clones and lacks some. The sample lists hundreds of thousands of clones; about nine tenths were seen once. This chain connects TRBV9 to TRBJ2-3; 10 bases fit TRBD2. Sequencing used PBMCs or T cells enriched from blood (not recorded which). The source is a man aged 60 to 69 who had recovered from COVID-19. The CDR3 sequence: CASSVTSGLLDTQYF. As DNA, the CDR3 is TGTGCCAGCAGCGTGACTAGCGGGTTACTTGATACGCAGTATTTT.